The 23 T cell receptor beta chains below all came from one sample that was sequenced in a study of OX40 agonist ivuxolimab in advanced cancers. Assay: immunoSEQ multiplex PCR; the TCRdb copy retains only in-frame clones and omits some. The table has 95,000 to 120,000 clones, 91% seen once; the top ten hold under 0.85%. Sample: CD4+ or CD8+ T cells sorted from blood, taken in a trial of the OX40 agonist ivuxolimab. These TCRs come from an adult with an advanced solid tumor such as melanoma, head and neck, liver or kidney cancer.

This rearrangement joins TRBV5-8 to TRBJ2-3, with TRBD1 identical over 7 bases. CDR1 and CDR2 (germline): SGHTS, YDEGEE. The CDR3 runs to 15 residues. J lost 2 bases, V lost 6 bases, and 9 bases had no gene match. The CDR3 reads CASTYGQEDTDTQYF. The CDR3, as DNA: TGTGCCAGCACCTACGGACAGGAAGACACAGATACGCAGTATTTT.

This clone was detected only once. The gene calls are TRBV15 and TRBJ2-1; possible D gene TRBD2, 6 bases. Germline loops: CDR1 LNHNV, CDR2 YYDKDF (reference sequence). Trimming shortened V by 0 bases and J by 7 bases, and 13 bases separated the two germline ends. This CDR3 region has 15 residues. The CDR3 DNA reads TGTGCCACCAGCAGAGATTTGTTGGCGGGGAATGAGCAGTTCTTC. Translation gives CATSRDLLAGNEQFF.

CDR3 amino acids: CASSFSIGNEQFF. DNA for the CDR3: TGCGCCAGCAGCTTTTCCATCGGCAATGAGCAGTTCTTC. The chain has TRBV5-1 and TRBJ2-1; unclear D gene. Trimming took 2 bases from V and 6 from J, leaving 9 bases between them. Germline values: CDR1 SGHRS, CDR2 YFSETQ. The CDR3 runs to 13 residues.

The genes are TRBV9 and TRBJ2-7; 8 bases agree with TRBD1. The trim removed 4 bases at V and 4 bases at J, leaving 10 bases unmatched. Germline CDR1 and CDR2: SGDLS and YYNGEE. This CDR3 region has 15 residues. This CDR3 reads CASSLSGQGLYEQYF. The CDR3, as DNA: TGTGCCAGCAGCCTGTCTGGACAGGGATTATACGAGCAGTACTTC.

J is TRBJ1-2 and V is TRBV18; D gene ambiguous. The germline V and J ends were trimmed by 6 bases and 2 bases, with 10 bases remaining between them. CDR3 length: 13 amino acids. CDR1 KGHSH and CDR2 LQKENI come from the germline V gene. The CDR3 sequence is CASSPNNNYGYTF. Written as DNA, the CDR3 is TGTGCCAGCTCGCCGAACAACAACTATGGCTACACCTTC.

V and J are TRBV2 and TRBJ1-2; perhaps TRBD1 as D (6 bases). CDR3 length equals 15 residues. The germline V and J ends were trimmed by 4 bases and 4 bases, with 16 bases remaining between them. Germline CDR1 reads SNHLY; CDR2 reads FYNNEI. The DNA for the CDR3 is TGTGCCAGCAGTGCTGGGGGGGCGCCTACCTATGGCTACACCTTC. This codes for CASSAGGAPTYGYTF.

This clone appeared once. V usage is TRBV5-4 and J usage is TRBJ2-2; 8 bases map to TRBD1. V was pared by 5 bases and J by 2 bases, with 8 bases of the junction left unmatched. Germline assignment: CDR1 SGHNT and CDR2 YYREEE (reference sequence). The CDR3 consists of 16 residues. CDR3 loop: CASSPRQGTNTGELFF. The CDR3 DNA sequence: TGTGCCAGCAGTCCCAGACAGGGGACCAACACCGGGGAGCTGTTTTTT.

V and J are TRBV11-2 and TRBJ2-1; 13 nucleotides align to TRBD2. Germline V gives CDR1 SGHAT, CDR2 FQNNGV. V lost 5 bases and J lost 7; bases outside the gene matches: 8. CDR3 length: 16 amino acids. The CDR3 spells CASSVGLAGEGNEQFF. CDR3 nucleotides: TGTGCCAGCAGCGTTGGACTAGCGGGGGAGGGGAATGAGCAGTTCTTC.

This clone was detected once. The chain combines TRBV6-1 with TRBJ1-2; D remains ambiguous. The CDR3 is made up of 15 amino acids. Germline CDR1 and CDR2: MNHNS and SASEGT. V lost 0 bases and J lost 6, with 14 bases in between. CDR3 bases: TGTGCCAGCAGTGAAGCGCAGGACTTCGGGGATGGCTACACCTTC. This encodes CASSEAQDFGDGYTF.

The chain recombines TRBV21-1 with TRBJ2-1; the table's D call TRBD1 went unverified against the DNA. TRBV21-1 counts as a pseudogene. The CDR3 length is 15 residues. The CDR3 loop is CASSKRWTGYNEQFF. The CDR3 DNA reads as TGTGCCAGCAGCAAAAGGTGGACAGGGTACAATGAGCAGTTCTTC.

This chain connects TRBV4-2 to TRBJ1-1; tentatively, D is TRBD1 (5 bases). Germline V lookup: CDR1 LGHNA, CDR2 YNFKEQ. Between the trimmed V and J ends, which lost 1 base and 2 bases, there was a span of 14 bases. The CDR3 length is 16 residues. The CDR3 here is CASSQVGGRQNTEAFF. CDR3 in DNA: TGTGCCAGCAGCCAAGTCGGGGGAAGGCAAAACACTGAAGCTTTCTTT.

The chain is built from TRBV15 and TRBJ2-7; D unclear. Trimming pared 0 bases from V and 6 bases from J, leaving 9 bases between. Germline V lookup: CDR1 LNHNV, CDR2 YYDKDF (reference sequence). The length of the CDR3 is 13 residues. The CDR3 nucleotides are TGTGCCACCAGCAGAGATCTGGCTGGCGAGCAGTACTTC. Protein product: CATSRDLAGEQYF.

This chain joins TRBV21-1 and TRBJ2-7; whether TRBD1, the table's D call, matches the DNA was not checked. TRBV21-1 is assigned pseudogene status. The CDR3 has 14 residues. CDR3 loop: CASSKEGTDGEQYF. In DNA form, the CDR3 reads TGTGCCAGCAGCAAAGAAGGAACAGACGGAGAGCAGTACTTC.

This chain links TRBV10-3 with TRBJ1-1; a weak D match, TRBD1 (6 bases). This CDR3 contains 14 residues. From germline, CDR1 is ENHRY and CDR2 SYGVKD. Trimming took off 7 bases at V and 6 bases at J, with 18 bases between the two ends. This CDR3 is CAIIRDLGGAEAFF. The CDR3 nucleotides read TGTGCCATCATCCGGGATCTAGGGGGGGCTGAAGCTTTCTTT.

The chain employs TRBV5-1 and TRBJ2-7, with D possibly TRBD2 on 6 matching bases. This CDR3 is 14 amino acids long. CDR1 and CDR2 (germline): SGHRS, YFSETQ. V lost 4 bases and J lost 4, with 15 bases in between. The CDR3 here is CASSPRDQRYEQYF. The CDR3, as DNA: TGCGCCAGCAGCCCGCGGGACCAACGATACGAGCAGTACTTC.

The chain recombines TRBV11-2 with TRBJ2-5; D may be TRBD2 (6 bases). Germline CDR1 SGHAT, CDR2 FQNNGV. The length of the CDR3 is 17 residues. V dropped 4 bases and J dropped 4 bases, with 22 bases sitting between them. As DNA, the CDR3 is TGTGCCAGCAGCTCGAACCGGGAGACCCCCTTGGGAGAGACCCAGTACTTC. Its protein is CASSSNRETPLGETQYF.

This clone was picked up one time. This chain uses TRBV10-1 with TRBJ2-2, with 8 positions matching TRBD1. CDR1 and CDR2 from the germline V gene are WNHNN and SYGVQD (reference sequence). V lost 10 bases, J lost 4 bases, and 14 bases stayed unmatched. The CDR3 is 16 amino acids. Written as DNA, the CDR3 is TGCGCCACCTCCTCGGGCAGGGGGCGCCCCACCGGGGAGCTGTTTTTT. This translates into CATSSGRGRPTGELFF.

On this clone itself: One end of the junction does not line up with germline, which may come from a read error. The chain is built from TRBV6-1 and TRBJ1-1; D ambiguous. The germline V gene encodes CDR1 MNHNS and CDR2 SASEGT. The CDR3 runs 14 residues. This CDR3 reads CASSWHGRNTGAFF. Here the CDR3 DNA reads TGTGCCAGCAGTTGGCACGGCCGGAACACTGGAGCTTTCTTT.

The V and J genes are TRBV18 and TRBJ2-1; TRBD2 agrees at 10 bases. The CDR3 sequence is 17 residues long. CDR1 is KGHSH, CDR2 LQKENI, per germline. V gave up 4 bases and J gave up 4 bases; unmatched junction bases: 10. CDR3 residues: CASSRTTGTSEYNEQFF. CDR3 nucleotide sequence: TGTGCCAGCTCACGCACGACCGGGACTAGCGAGTACAATGAGCAGTTCTTC.

The rearrangement links TRBV28 to TRBJ2-2; the match to TRBD1 covers 12 bases. The CDR3 totals 15 residues. CDR1 and CDR2 from the germline V gene are MDHEN and SYDVKM. V dropped 6 bases and J dropped 5; count of bases not matched to a gene: 4. The CDR3 region is CASRPGQGATGELFF. CDR3 in DNA: TGTGCCAGCAGGCCGGGACAGGGGGCGACCGGGGAGCTGTTTTTT. The variable domain in full, with the rest retrieved from reference TRBV28 and TRBJ2-2, is DVKVTQSSRYLVKRTGEKVFLECVQDMDHENMFWYRQDPGLGLRLIYFSYDVKMKEKGDIPEGYSVSREKKERFSLILESASTNQTSMYLCASRPGQGATGELFFGEGSRLTVL.

V is TRBV6-6 and J is TRBJ1-1; D gene uncertain. Trimming stripped 0 bases from V and 3 bases from J, with 8 bases between. The CDR3 contains 14 residues. Germline V gives CDR1 MNHNY, CDR2 SVGAGI (reference sequence). The CDR3 DNA reads TGTGCCAGCAGTTACTCTTCGGTGGACACTGAAGCTTTCTTT. Amino acids: CASSYSSVDTEAFF.

This chain connects TRBV27 to TRBJ1-1, with 7 positions matching TRBD1. V dropped 4 bases and J dropped 6; count of bases not matched to a gene: 5. CDR1 is MNHEY, CDR2 SMNVEV, per germline (reference sequence). There are 13 residues in the CDR3. CDR3 nucleotide sequence: TGTGCCAGCAGTTCCCAGGGGGAGGCTGAAGCTTTCTTT. Translation gives CASSSQGEAEAFF.

The chain links TRBV5-4 to TRBJ1-2; tentatively, D is TRBD1 (6 bases). This CDR3 has 14 residues. Germline CDR1 and CDR2: SGHNT and YYREEE (reference sequence). V dropped 0 bases and J dropped 2 bases, with 8 bases sitting between them. The CDR3 region is CASSLDRENYGYTF. CDR3 DNA sequence: TGTGCCAGCAGCTTGGACAGGGAAAACTATGGCTACACCTTC.